The 32 T cell receptor beta chains given below trace back to one sample, sequenced in a study of shared clonotypes between healthy human individuals. Profiling relied on immunoSEQ multiplex PCR, and the TCRdb table lists in-frame clones only, not all of them. The sample gives roughly 700,000 clones, about nine tenths of which show up once; about a third is in the top ten. Sequencing input: memory CD8+ T cells from PBMCs. This sample's subset: CD45RO+ cells pooled with CCR7-negative TemRA cells. These receptors all come from a man aged 18 to 29 in good health. Some clones in this sample may be carry-over from other donors' samples.

The chain combines TRBV28 with TRBJ2-5, with D possibly being TRBD2 (5 bases). The V gene lost 6 bases and the J gene lost 2 bases, with 13 bases spanning the gap. Germline V CDR1 and CDR2: MDHEN, SYDVKM. The CDR3 runs to 14 residues. This CDR3 is CASRVLRDQETQYF. The CDR3 DNA follows: TGTGCCAGCAGGGTTCTCCGGGATCAAGAGACCCAGTACTTC.

Details on this clone: A far bigger clonotype differs at one base, so this is likely a read error. This sample also contains other DNA sequences that code for the same CDR3. The J gene is TRBJ2-7, the V gene TRBV27, with TRBD1 identical over 11 bases. Unmatched junction bases numbered 2, after V lost 4 bases and J lost 0 bases. Germline lookup yields CDR1 MNHEY and CDR2 SMNVEV (reference sequence). This CDR3 is built from 15 residues. Here the CDR3 DNA reads TGTGCCAGCAGTTCCGGGACAGGGGGCTCCTACGAGCAGTACTTC. Encoded protein: CASSSGTGGSYEQYF.

This clone was seen a single time. The chain uses TRBV5-1 and TRBJ2-3, with D unresolved. CDR1 SGHRS and CDR2 YFSETQ come from the germline V gene. CDR3 length: 16 residues. Trimming left V 4 bases short and J 3 bases short, with 18 bases between. CDR3 bases: TGCGCCAGCAGCGAAAGGTCCAACGGGCCAACAGATACGCAGTATTTT. It translates to CASSERSNGPTDTQYF. The whole variable domain, filled in from reference TRBV5-1 and TRBJ2-3, reads KAGVTQTPRYLIKTRGQQVTLSCSPISGHRSVSWYQQTPGQGLQFLFEYFSETQRNKGNFPGRFSGRQFSNSRSEMNVSTLELGDSALYLCASSERSNGPTDTQYFGPGTRLTVL.

The J gene is TRBJ2-7, the V gene TRBV21-1; the table's D call of TRBD2 was not tested on the DNA. TRBV21-1 is assigned pseudogene status. This CDR3 is 14 amino acids long. CDR3 in DNA: TGTGCCAGCAGCAAAGGGCGGGATGCCTACGAGCAGTACTTC. It specifies CASSKGRDAYEQYF.

This chain joins TRBV11-2 and TRBJ1-2; D is uncertain. The CDR3 spans 15 residues. Germline CDR1 and CDR2: SGHAT and FQNNGV. The V end was cut by 1 base, the J end by 3 bases, with 12 bases between. In DNA form, the CDR3 reads TGTGCCAGCAGCTTAGGCTCATATTCTCACTATGGCTACACCTTC. Its protein is CASSLGSYSHYGYTF.

The chain is built from TRBV25-1 and TRBJ2-2, with 7 bases identical to TRBD2. Trimming at V came to 6 bases and at J to 7 bases, leaving 5 bases not matched to a gene. This CDR3 is 13 amino acids long. CDR1 and CDR2 (germline): MGHDK, SYGVNS. The CDR3 DNA sequence: TGTGCCAGCAGGGGGGGGTTGATCGGGGAGCTGTTTTTT. This gives the protein CASRGGLIGELFF.

The rearrangement joins TRBV11-2 to TRBJ2-1; no firm D call. The CDR3 spans 17 residues. V lost 2 bases, J lost 4 bases, and 18 bases lay in between. From germline, CDR1 is SGHAT and CDR2 FQNNGV. DNA for the CDR3: TGTGCCAGCAGCTTAATTTTCGGAAAACCCGTATACAATGAGCAGTTCTTC. The encoded protein is CASSLIFGKPVYNEQFF.

This chain uses TRBV14 with TRBJ2-1; D not certain. The V end lost 0 bases, the J end lost 3 bases, and 6 bases lay between the germline ends. The CDR3 has 14 residues. CDR1 and CDR2 from the germline V gene are SGHDN and FVKESK. The CDR3 here is CASSQEGFYNEQFF. For the CDR3, the DNA is TGTGCCAGCAGCCAAGAGGGCTTCTACAATGAGCAGTTCTTC.

The chain combines TRBV7-9 with TRBJ2-7; TRBD1 matches at 7 bases. Trimming took 0 bases from V and 3 from J; bases not matched to a gene: 17. Germline CDR1 reads SEHNR; CDR2 reads FQNEAQ (reference sequence). The CDR3 contains 19 residues. CDR3 nucleotides: TGTGCCAGCAGCTTAGCCCAGCCCTTTGGGACAGCCCGTAGCTACGAGCAGTACTTC. Protein sequence: CASSLAQPFGTARSYEQYF. Using reference TRBV7-9 and TRBJ2-7 for the parts outside the CDR3, the full variable domain is DTGVSQNPRHKITKRGQNVTFRCDPISEHNRLYWYRQTLGQGPEFLTYFQNEAQLEKSRLLSDRFSAERPKGSFSTLEIQRTEQGDSAMYLCASSLAQPFGTARSYEQYFGPGTRLTVT.

The chain is built from TRBV29-1 and TRBJ1-4; 11 nucleotides match TRBD1. There are 13 residues in the CDR3. V lost 3 bases and J lost 10; bases outside the gene matches: 4. Germline V gene sequence: CDR1 SQVTM, CDR2 ANQGSEA. The CDR3 nucleotides read TGCAGCGTTGAGCCGGGACAGGGGGGAAAACTGTTTTTT. Translation: CSVEPGQGGKLFF.

This rearrangement joins TRBV11-2 to TRBJ2-7; D is unclear. The CDR3 contains 14 residues. CDR1 is SGHAT, CDR2 FQNNGV, per germline. The V end was cut by 5 bases, the J end by 2 bases, with 13 bases between. The CDR3 sequence: CASSPGSPAYEQYF. The CDR3 DNA follows: TGTGCCAGCAGCCCAGGAAGCCCAGCCTACGAGCAGTACTTC.

This sequence joins TRBV29-1 and TRBJ2-2; tentatively, D is TRBD2 (6 bases). The CDR3 runs 13 residues. Per germline, CDR1 SQVTM and CDR2 ANQGSEA. Trimming stripped 5 bases from V and 6 bases from J, with 13 bases between. DNA for the CDR3: TGCAGCGTTCGGACTATCCGGGCCGGGGAGCTGTTTTTT. Protein: CSVRTIRAGELFF.

This clone is a singleton in its sample. The rearrangement joins TRBV5-8 to TRBJ2-3, with TRBD2 identical over 15 bases. The CDR3 extends over 17 amino acids. Germline V gene lookup returns CDR1 SGHTS and CDR2 YDEGEE. With 4 bases clipped from V and 7 bases from J, the junction kept 10 bases outside the gene matches. In DNA form, the CDR3 reads TGTGCCAGCAGCCCCGGACTAGCGGGAGGGATTCCCCATACGCAGTATTTT. It specifies CASSPGLAGGIPHTQYF.

In the case of this clone: The identical CDR3 is also encoded by other nucleotide sequences in the sample. The chain has TRBV27 and TRBJ1-2, with no clear D. V lost 2 bases to trimming and J lost 3 bases, with 7 bases between them. The CDR3 is 13 residues long. Germline values: CDR1 MNHEY, CDR2 SMNVEV (reference sequence). In DNA, the CDR3 is TGTGCCAGCAGTTTACGCGGGGACTATGGCTACACCTTC. Protein sequence: CASSLRGDYGYTF.

CDR3 bases: TGTGCCAGCAGTGAAGCATTGGACAGACTTAATGGCATTCAGTACTTC. Translated, it gives CASSEALDRLNGIQYF. The V and J genes are TRBV2 and TRBJ2-4; tentatively, D is TRBD1 (6 bases). Trimming left V 0 bases short and J 9 bases short, with 18 bases between. The CDR3 spans 16 residues. CDR1 SNHLY and CDR2 FYNNEI come from the germline V gene.

The genes are TRBV11-3 and TRBJ2-1; D is unresolved. Germline V gives CDR1 SGHNT, CDR2 YENEEA. V lost 5 bases, J lost 7 bases, and 21 bases lay in between. CDR3 length equals 16 residues. This CDR3 is CASSPAPGSPPNEQFF. In nucleotides, the CDR3 is TGTGCCAGCAGCCCTGCCCCCGGGTCCCCTCCGAATGAGCAGTTCTTC.

This clone came up once. V and J are TRBV6-6 and TRBJ2-1; D gene ambiguous. The V gene lost 7 bases and the J gene lost 2 bases, with 15 bases spanning the gap. This CDR3 is 15 amino acids long. From germline, CDR1 is MNHNY and CDR2 SVGAGI (reference sequence). CDR3 residues: CASKFLPNAYNEQFF. Written as DNA, the CDR3 is TGTGCCAGCAAATTTCTACCGAACGCCTACAATGAGCAGTTCTTC.

The V and J genes are TRBV2 and TRBJ2-1; possibly TRBD2 for D (6 bases). V was cut by 4 bases and J by 4 bases, with 17 bases left in between. CDR3 length: 16 amino acids. CDR1 is SNHLY and CDR2 is FYNNEI in the germline V gene. Here the CDR3 reads CASSVSLGTSYNEQFF. DNA for the CDR3: TGTGCCAGCAGTGTAAGTTTGGGGACTTCTTACAATGAGCAGTTCTTC.

The J gene is TRBJ2-3, the V gene TRBV13; D perhaps matches TRBD1 (6 bases). CDR1 is PRHDT, CDR2 FYEKMQ, per germline (reference sequence). The CDR3 is made up of 13 amino acids. Trimming removed 5 bases from V and 5 bases from J, with 11 bases in between. CDR3 amino acids: CASSPRGGDTQYF. Written as DNA, the CDR3 is TGTGCCAGCAGCCCCAGAGGGGGAGATACGCAGTATTTT.

The rearrangement links TRBV7-6 to TRBJ1-1; 11 nucleotides agree with TRBD1. The J segment lost 4 bases and the V segment lost 4 bases, leaving 8 bases of the junction unmatched. Germline values: CDR1 SGHVS, CDR2 FNYEAQ. CDR3 length: 16 amino acids. In DNA form, the CDR3 reads TGTGCCAGCAGCTCCCCCGGGACAGGGGGTAGCACTGAAGCTTTCTTT. Its translation: CASSSPGTGGSTEAFF.

DNA of the CDR3: TGTGCCAGCAGTTTACTTATTCGTAGGCGCGAGCAGTACTTC. Translating gives CASSLLIRRREQYF. V is TRBV28 and J is TRBJ2-7; no clear D. Germline CDR1 is MDHEN and CDR2 is SYDVKM. The V gene lost 2 bases and the J gene lost 6 bases, with 14 bases spanning the gap. This CDR3 contains 14 residues.

This sequence joins TRBV13 and TRBJ2-3; 14 nucleotides line up with TRBD2. From germline, CDR1 is PRHDT and CDR2 FYEKMQ (reference sequence). This CDR3 is built from 18 residues. V was clipped by 3 bases and J by 0 bases; unmatched bases: 5. The DNA for the CDR3 is TGTGCCAGCAGCTTGGGACTAGCGGGAGTTTATAGCACAGATACGCAGTATTTT. Protein sequence: CASSLGLAGVYSTDTQYF.

This chain connects TRBV5-5 to TRBJ2-5, with 9 bases that match TRBD1. The CDR3 consists of 14 residues. Germline lookup yields CDR1 SGHKS and CDR2 YYEKEE (reference sequence). V dropped 2 bases and J dropped 5; count of bases not matched to a gene: 4. CDR3 sequence reads: CASSLYRGLETQYF. CDR3 DNA: TGTGCCAGCAGCTTATACAGGGGGCTTGAGACCCAGTACTTC.

The chain is built from TRBV2 and TRBJ2-7; 9 nucleotides agree with TRBD2. The germline CDR1 and CDR2 sequences are SNHLY and FYNNEI. Germline trimming cut 6 bases from V and 0 bases from J; bases unmatched to any gene: 6. CDR3 length equals 15 residues. Written as DNA, the CDR3 is TGTGCCAGCAGAGAGGGACTAGCAGACTCCTACGAGCAGTACTTC. Its protein is CASREGLADSYEQYF.

The chain recombines TRBV28 with TRBJ2-7; the match to TRBD2 covers 12 bases. The CDR3 consists of 15 residues. V was clipped by 7 bases and J by 5 bases; unmatched bases: 9. CDR1 and CDR2 from the germline V gene are MDHEN and SYDVKM. CDR3 DNA sequence: TGTGCCAGCACCATGACTAGCGGGAGACATGACGAGCAGTACTTC. Translation: CASTMTSGRHDEQYF.

The chain has TRBV27 and TRBJ2-1, with 13 bases that match TRBD2. The length of the CDR3 is 17 residues. Germline CDR1 is MNHEY and CDR2 is SMNVEV (reference sequence). Trimming at V came to 5 bases and at J to 4 bases, leaving 8 bases not matched to a gene. CDR3 residues: CASSGPPLAGGYNEQFF. CDR3 nucleotide sequence: TGTGCCAGCAGTGGCCCTCCACTAGCGGGAGGGTACAATGAGCAGTTCTTC.

This rearrangement joins TRBV6-5 to TRBJ2-7; 8 bases fit TRBD1. After removal of 1 base from V and 6 bases from J, the junction contained 8 bases not matched to a gene. CDR3 length: 15 residues. CDR1 is MNHEY and CDR2 is SVGAGI in the germline V gene. CDR3 in DNA: TGTGCCAGCAGTTACTTCGCGGGACAGGTAACCGAGCAGTACTTC. It specifies CASSYFAGQVTEQYF.

The chain recombines TRBV7-9 with TRBJ1-1; possibly TRBD1 for D (5 bases). Germline CDR1 and CDR2: SEHNR and FQNEAQ (reference sequence). The length of the CDR3 is 15 residues. Trimming took off 5 bases at V and 3 bases at J, with 16 bases between the two ends. The CDR3 nucleotides read TGTGCCAGCAGCCCCCCCTCGCCGGGGGACACTGAAGCTTTCTTT. As protein: CASSPPSPGDTEAFF.

The chain recombines TRBV6-1 with TRBJ2-7, with 8 bases aligning to TRBD2. CDR1 is MNHNS, CDR2 SASEGT, per germline. The CDR3 is made up of 12 amino acids. V shed 6 bases and J 7 bases; nucleotides not matched to a gene: 5. DNA for the CDR3: TGTGCCAGCAGGGGACTAGGGCTTGAGCAGTACTTC. Translation: CASRGLGLEQYF.

The gene calls are TRBV11-2 and TRBJ2-1; 7 bases align to TRBD1. V was clipped by 2 bases and J by 7 bases; unmatched bases: 8. The CDR3 covers 15 residues. Germline V gene lookup returns CDR1 SGHAT and CDR2 FQNNGV. This chain's CDR3 is CASSLPYRGVNEQFF. The CDR3 DNA reads TGTGCCAGCAGCTTACCCTACAGGGGTGTTAATGAGCAGTTCTTC.

V is TRBV11-2 and J is TRBJ2-6, with a possible D match to TRBD2 (5 bases). The germline V and J ends were trimmed by 1 base and 3 bases, with 7 bases remaining between them. Germline V gives CDR1 SGHAT, CDR2 FQNNGV. This CDR3 has 15 residues. The CDR3 DNA follows: TGTGCCAGCAGCTTAGCCCGGGGTGGGGCCAACGTCCTGACTTTC. Amino acid sequence: CASSLARGGANVLTF.

The V and J genes are TRBV11-2 and TRBJ1-1; D is unclear. V dropped 1 base and J dropped 0 bases, with 6 bases sitting between them. The length of the CDR3 is 14 residues. Germline V gives CDR1 SGHAT, CDR2 FQNNGV. The CDR3 spells CASSLGLLNTEAFF. The CDR3 DNA reads as TGTGCCAGCAGCTTAGGCTTGCTGAACACTGAAGCTTTCTTT.